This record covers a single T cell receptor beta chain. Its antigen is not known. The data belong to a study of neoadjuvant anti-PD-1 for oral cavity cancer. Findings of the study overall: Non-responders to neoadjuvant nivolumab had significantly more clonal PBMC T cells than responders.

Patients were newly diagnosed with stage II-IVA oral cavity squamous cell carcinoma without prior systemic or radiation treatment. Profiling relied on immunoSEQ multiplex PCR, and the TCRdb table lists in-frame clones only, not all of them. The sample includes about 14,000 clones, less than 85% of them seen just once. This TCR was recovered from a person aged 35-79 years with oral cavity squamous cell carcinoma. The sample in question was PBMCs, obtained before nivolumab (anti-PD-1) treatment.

CDR3 DNA sequence: TGTGCCAGCACGCTAGGGGGAATTGTAAAGACCCAGTACTTC. Protein sequence: CASTLGGIVKTQYF. V is TRBV6-1 and J is TRBJ2-5; D may be TRBD1 (6 bases). Germline V gene lookup returns CDR1 MNHNS and CDR2 SASEGT. V gave up 7 bases and J gave up 6 bases, with 18 bases separating them. The CDR3 is made up of 14 amino acids.